The T cell receptor beta chain under discussion was sequenced for a study of response to subunit inactivated influenza vaccine. The CDR3 runs 15 residues. The trim removed 0 bases at V and 5 bases at J, leaving 5 bases unmatched. The germline V gene encodes CDR1 SGHTA and CDR2 FQGNSA. Worth noting for this clonotype: Its matching antigen is unknown.

TCRdb processed the RT-PCR reads anew with MiXCR; each CDR3 protein has one entry. The sample holds 450,000 to 500,000 distinct CDR3 sequences, 10% to 11% seen once. Study-wide points: T cells newly recruited by each seasonal influenza vaccination are few, the authors suggested.

Here the sequenced sample was PBMCs from blood, taken about 40 days after vaccination. The chain couples TRBV7-2 to TRBJ1-2, with TRBD1 matching over 8 bases. The sequence came from a man in his fifties who received an inactivated influenza vaccine. CDR3 DNA sequence: TGTGCCAGCAGCTTAGCGAGGCAGGGGGCGTATGGCTACACCTTC. Protein sequence: CASSLARQGAYGYTF.